This entry lists 11 T cell receptor beta chains sequenced from one sample in a study of post-analysis software for immune sequencing data. Whole-study results and caveats: TRBV segments more frequent in patients than in controls numbered several and included TRBV5-6, TRBV5-1 and TRBV20-1.

Presence of unique molecular identifiers characterized the TCR beta cDNA libraries. TCRdb used MiXCR to reprocess the PCR reads, holding one entry per CDR3 protein. Altogether roughly 800,000 distinct CDR3 sequences are present, around 50% being singletons, with the ten largest covering over 4%. Antigen specificity for these receptors is unknown. The sample taken for sequencing was blood. Receptors originate from a girl aged 5 to 17 with multiple sclerosis.

This sequence joins TRBV11-2 and TRBJ2-1; 9 bases are a match to TRBD1. Germline V gene lookup returns CDR1 SGHAT and CDR2 FQNNGV. The V segment lost 4 bases and the J segment 6 bases; nucleotides outside the gene matches: 7. The CDR3 sequence is 15 residues long. The CDR3 loop reads CASSSGQGLANEQFF. For the CDR3, the DNA is TGTGCCAGCAGCTCGGGACAGGGCTTGGCCAATGAGCAGTTCTTC. Variable domain in full (rest from reference TRBV11-2 and TRBJ2-1): EAGVAQSPRYKIIEKRQSVAFWCNPISGHATLYWYQQILGQGPKLLIQFQNNGVVDDSQLPKDRFSAERLKGVDSTLKIQPAKLEDSAVYLCASSSGQGLANEQFFGPGTRLTVL.

V gene TRBV14 combines with J gene TRBJ1-6; possibly TRBD1 for D (6 bases). This CDR3 is built from 15 residues. CDR1 and CDR2 (germline): SGHDN, FVKESK. The V end lost 4 bases, the J end lost 6 bases, and 13 bases lay between the germline ends. CDR3 in DNA: TGTGCCAGCAGCCTCAGGACAGCGGGTAATTCACCCCTCCACTTT. Its translation is CASSLRTAGNSPLHF.

This chain's CDR3 is CSARGSSTGGFYEQYF. CDR3 nucleotides: TGCAGTGCTAGGGGAAGCTCGACAGGGGGCTTTTACGAGCAGTACTTC. The V gene is TRBV20-1, the J gene TRBJ2-4, with 10 positions matching TRBD1. The J call is in doubt because the DNA end fits TRBJ2-7 better. From germline, CDR1 is DFQATT and CDR2 SNEGSKA (reference sequence). The CDR3 has 16 residues.

The chain has TRBV20-1 and TRBJ1-1; D is ambiguous. The V end lost 3 bases, the J end lost 6 bases, and 14 bases lay between the germline ends. The length of the CDR3 is 13 residues. The germline V gene encodes CDR1 DFQATT and CDR2 SNEGSKA (reference sequence). The CDR3 DNA reads TGCAGTGCTAGGGCTAGTGGGATCCCTGAAGCTTTCTTT. Protein product: CSARASGIPEAFF.

The genes are TRBV12-3 or TRBV12-4 and TRBJ2-2, with D possibly called TRBD1 or TRBD2 (5 bases each). This CDR3 region has 16 residues. Trimming shortened V by 1 base and J by 5 bases, and 14 bases separated the two germline ends. This chain's CDR3 is CASSLGGGFITGELFF. The CDR3 nucleotides are TGTGCCAGCAGTTTAGGGGGCGGGTTTATAACCGGGGAGCTGTTTTTT.

CDR3 DNA: TGTGCCAGCAGTTACGCAGACAGAGCCACAGATACGCAGTATTTT. It codes for CASSYADRATDTQYF. V is TRBV6-6 and J is TRBJ2-3, with a possible D match to TRBD1 (5 bases). Germline CDR1 is MNHNY and CDR2 is SVGAGI (reference sequence). Trimming took off 2 bases at V and 2 bases at J, with 11 bases between the two ends. The CDR3 is 15 amino acids.

The sample holds many counts of this clonotype. J is TRBJ2-7 and V is TRBV12-3 or TRBV12-4; 7 bases align to TRBD1. With V trimmed by 5 bases and J by 4 bases, 5 bases remained unmatched. The CDR3 has 13 residues. The CDR3 spells CASSRTGVYEQYF. The CDR3 nucleotides read TGTGCCAGCAGTCGGACAGGCGTATACGAGCAGTACTTC.

This clonotype was recorded a few times. The V and J genes are TRBV5-1 and TRBJ2-5; D is possibly TRBD2 (6 bases). Judging by the DNA end, TRBJ2-7 fits better; the J call may be wrong. The V gene's germline CDR1 is SGHRS and CDR2 YFSETQ. This CDR3 comprises 12 residues. The CDR3 region is CASSPGLNEQYF. Written as DNA, the CDR3 is TGCGCCAGCAGCCCCGGACTAAACGAGCAGTACTTC.

This clonotype was observed a handful of times. The chain recombines TRBV5-1 with TRBJ2-5; D uncertain. The CDR3 extends over 13 amino acids. The germline V gene encodes CDR1 SGHRS and CDR2 YFSETQ. V gave up 3 bases and J gave up 0 bases, with 6 bases separating them. The CDR3 loop reads CASSSWDQETQYF. DNA for the CDR3: TGCGCCAGCAGCTCCTGGGACCAAGAGACCCAGTACTTC.

CDR3 coding DNA: TGTGCCAGTAGTATAGGGGTTGAGACCCAGTACTTC. It translates to CASSIGVETQYF. The chain couples TRBV19 to TRBJ2-5; no clear D gene. Deletions cut 1 base from V and 5 bases from J, with 5 bases between. The CDR3 contains 12 residues. The germline V gene has CDR1 LNHDA and CDR2 SQIVND (reference sequence). The whole variable domain, remainder taken from reference TRBV19 and TRBJ2-5, is DGGITQSPKYLFRKEGQNVTLSCEQNLNHDAMYWYRQDPGQGLRLIYYSQIVNDFQKGDIAEGYSVSREKKESFPLTVTSAQKNPTAFYLCASSIGVETQYFGPGTRLLVL.

CDR3 in DNA: TGCGCCAGCAGCCAAGATGGAACAGCGGGAGTCACAGATACGCAGTATTTT. Protein: CASSQDGTAGVTDTQYF. The chain couples TRBV4-1 to TRBJ2-3, with 8 bases lining up with TRBD2. Germline CDR1 is MGHRA and CDR2 is YSYEKL. The junction had 7 bases not matched to a gene; V was cut back by 0 bases and J by 2 bases. This CDR3 has 17 residues.